The rows below give T cell receptor beta chains drawn from one sample of a study of T cells after yellow fever vaccination. TCRdb itself ran the 5' RACE reads through MiXCR, one entry per CDR3 protein. Altogether some 670,000 distinct CDR3 sequences are present, around an eighth being singletons, with the ten largest covering 15%. The sequences come from PBMCs, collected on the day of the yellow fever booster vaccination. These receptors came from a man aged 30 to 45 who received the YFV17D yellow fever vaccine. Each CDR3 is given with its conserved first and last residue. Fields, in order: CDR3 protein, CDR3 DNA, J gene, clone size, V gene, D gene. D genes are given only for firm matches. The size of a clone is reported for some rows only, either as once, few or many, or as a class for expanded clones.

CDR3 protein: CASSLIMHTGELFF
CDR3 DNA: TGTGCCAGCAGTTTAATTATGCACACCGGGGAGCTGTTTTTT
J gene: TRBJ2-2
clone size: -
V gene: TRBV27
D gene: -

CDR3 protein: CCAARGGIPGANVLTF
CDR3 DNA: TGCTGTGCGGCTAGGGGGGGGATCCCCGGGGCCAACGTCCTGACTTTC
J gene: TRBJ2-6
clone size: -
V gene: TRBV20-1
D gene: -

CDR3 protein: CASSFAGGGYEQYF
CDR3 DNA: TGTGCCAGCAGTTTTGCCGGGGGCGGTTACGAGCAGTACTTC
J gene: TRBJ2-7
clone size: -
V gene: TRBV12-3/TRBV12-4
D gene: -

CDR3 protein: CASSLVTGLNTGELFF
CDR3 DNA: TGCGCCAGCAGCTTGGTTACAGGGCTTAACACCGGGGAGCTGTTTTTT
J gene: TRBJ2-2
clone size: -
V gene: TRBV5-1
D gene: -

CDR3 protein: CAWSTGRVAAYNEQFF
CDR3 DNA: TGTGCCTGGAGCACAGGAAGGGTAGCGGCCTACAATGAGCAGTTCTTC
J gene: TRBJ2-1
clone size: few
V gene: TRBV30
D gene: -

CDR3 protein: CASLGLAVNTGELFF
CDR3 DNA: TGCGCCAGTCTTGGCCTAGCGGTGAACACCGGGGAGCTGTTTTTT
J gene: TRBJ2-2
clone size: -
V gene: TRBV10-2
D gene: TRBD2

CDR3 protein: CASSYSRQGNTEAFF
CDR3 DNA: TGTGCCAGCAGTTACTCGAGACAGGGGAACACTGAAGCTTTCTTT
J gene: TRBJ1-1
clone size: few
V gene: TRBV6-2/TRBV6-3
D gene: TRBD1

CDR3 protein: CASSPGQGYGYTF
CDR3 DNA: TGTGCCAGTAGCCCGGGACAGGGCTATGGCTACACCTTC
J gene: TRBJ1-2
clone size: many
V gene: TRBV19
D gene: TRBD1

CDR3 protein: CASNPTGGNTGELFF
CDR3 DNA: TGTGCCAGCAACCCGACAGGGGGAAACACCGGGGAGCTGTTTTTT
J gene: TRBJ2-2
clone size: -
V gene: TRBV12-3/TRBV12-4
D gene: TRBD1

CDR3 protein: CAWSVRGQLVNQPQHF
CDR3 DNA: TGTGCCTGGAGTGTTCGAGGACAGTTGGTCAATCAGCCCCAGCATTTT
J gene: TRBJ1-5
clone size: -
V gene: TRBV30
D gene: -

CDR3 protein: CSARSLARESEQFF
CDR3 DNA: TGCAGTGCTAGAAGTCTAGCGCGGGAGAGTGAGCAGTTCTTC
J gene: TRBJ2-1
clone size: once
V gene: TRBV20-1
D gene: TRBD2

CDR3 protein: CASSYLRSSGSYEQYF
CDR3 DNA: TGTGCCAGCAGTTACTTAAGGTCTAGCGGGAGTTACGAGCAGTACTTC
J gene: TRBJ2-7
clone size: few
V gene: TRBV6-2/TRBV6-3
D gene: TRBD2

CDR3 protein: CASSIGGDTQYF
CDR3 DNA: TGTGCCAGCAGCATAGGGGGGGATACGCAGTATTTT
J gene: TRBJ2-3
clone size: -
V gene: TRBV7-2
D gene: -

CDR3 protein: CSVEGQGETQYF
CDR3 DNA: TGCAGCGTTGAAGGTCAGGGTGAGACCCAGTACTTC
J gene: TRBJ2-5
clone size: -
V gene: TRBV29-1
D gene: -

CDR3 protein: CASSLNPFDSSYEQYF
CDR3 DNA: TGTGCCAGCAGCTTAAATCCCTTCGACTCATCCTACGAGCAGTACTTC
J gene: TRBJ2-7
clone size: few
V gene: TRBV6-5
D gene: -

CDR3 protein: CASSEGFRSSPLHF
CDR3 DNA: TGTGCCAGCAGTGAAGGATTTAGGAGTTCACCCCTCCACTTT
J gene: TRBJ1-6
clone size: few
V gene: TRBV25-1
D gene: -

CDR3 protein: CATSGGTGQPDTQYF
CDR3 DNA: TGTGCCACCAGCGGCGGGACAGGGCAACCAGATACGCAGTATTTT
J gene: TRBJ2-3
clone size: many
V gene: TRBV15
D gene: TRBD1

CDR3 protein: CASSFGVTQYF
CDR3 DNA: TGTGCCAGCAGCTTCGGAGTTACGCAGTATTTT
J gene: TRBJ2-3
clone size: -
V gene: TRBV7-2
D gene: -

CDR3 protein: CASSFQGGVTGELFF
CDR3 DNA: TGTGCCAGCAGTTTTCAGGGAGGGGTCACCGGGGAGCTGTTTTTT
J gene: TRBJ2-2
clone size: few
V gene: TRBV12-3/TRBV12-4
D gene: TRBD2

CDR3 protein: CSARLRGEQYF
CDR3 DNA: TGCAGTGCTAGACTCCGGGGCGAGCAGTACTTC
J gene: TRBJ2-7
clone size: -
V gene: TRBV20-1
D gene: -

CDR3 protein: CSARTSGGYEQYF
CDR3 DNA: TGCAGTGCTAGAACTAGCGGGGGCTACGAGCAGTACTTC
J gene: TRBJ2-7
clone size: few
V gene: TRBV20-1
D gene: TRBD2

CDR3 protein: CATSQGSTRPEAFF
CDR3 DNA: TGTGCCACCAGCCAAGGGTCCACACGGCCTGAAGCTTTCTTT
J gene: TRBJ1-1
clone size: few
V gene: TRBV24-1
D gene: -

CDR3 protein: CASSFQGGYYGYTF
CDR3 DNA: TGTGCCAGCAGTTTTCAGGGGGGTTACTATGGCTACACCTTC
J gene: TRBJ1-2
clone size: -
V gene: TRBV27
D gene: TRBD1

CDR3 protein: CASSSRGTRGETQYF
CDR3 DNA: TGTGCCAGCAGCTCGAGGGGGACCCGGGGAGAGACCCAGTACTTC
J gene: TRBJ2-5
clone size: few
V gene: TRBV5-4
D gene: -